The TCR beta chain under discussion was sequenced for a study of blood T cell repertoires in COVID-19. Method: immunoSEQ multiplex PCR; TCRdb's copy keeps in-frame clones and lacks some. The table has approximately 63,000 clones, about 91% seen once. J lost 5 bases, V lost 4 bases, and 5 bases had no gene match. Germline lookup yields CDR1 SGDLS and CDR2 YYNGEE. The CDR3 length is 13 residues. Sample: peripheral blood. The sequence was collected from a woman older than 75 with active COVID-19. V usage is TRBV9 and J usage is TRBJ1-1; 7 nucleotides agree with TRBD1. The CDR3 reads CASSRSQGTEAFF. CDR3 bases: TGTGCCAGCAGCCGATCACAGGGGACTGAAGCTTTCTTT.